This T cell receptor (beta chain) was retrieved from a study of technical replicates of blood from a handful of donors. CDR1 is SNHLY and CDR2 is FYNNEI in the germline V gene. V was clipped by 7 bases and J by 2 bases, with 15 bases between them. This CDR3 comprises 16 residues. Sequenced by immunoSEQ multiplex PCR; TCRdb stores in-frame clones only, minus some. Counted here are 50,000 to 70,000 clones, around 93% occurring once; the ten biggest clones make up over 4%. The rearrangement links TRBV2 to TRBJ2-6; D unresolved. Sequenced input: PBMCs. The TCR comes from a human donor in good health. Some clones in this sample may be carry-over from other donors' samples. The CDR3 here is CASTDSTNPGANVLTF. The DNA for the CDR3 is TGTGCCAGCACCGACTCCACCAACCCTGGGGCCAACGTCCTGACTTTC.